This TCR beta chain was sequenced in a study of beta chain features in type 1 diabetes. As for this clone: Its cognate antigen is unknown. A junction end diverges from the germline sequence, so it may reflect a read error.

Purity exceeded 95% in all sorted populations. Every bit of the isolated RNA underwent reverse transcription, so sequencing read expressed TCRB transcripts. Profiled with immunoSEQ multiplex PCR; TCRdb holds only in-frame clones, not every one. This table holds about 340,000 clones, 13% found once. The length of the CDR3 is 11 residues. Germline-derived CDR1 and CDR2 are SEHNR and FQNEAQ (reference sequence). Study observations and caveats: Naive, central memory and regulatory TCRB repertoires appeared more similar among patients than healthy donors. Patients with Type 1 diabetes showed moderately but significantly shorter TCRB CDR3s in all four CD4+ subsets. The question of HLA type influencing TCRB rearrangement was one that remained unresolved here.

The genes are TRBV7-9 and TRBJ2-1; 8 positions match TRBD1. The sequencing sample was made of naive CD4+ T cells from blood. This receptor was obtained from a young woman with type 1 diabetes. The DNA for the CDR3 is TGTGCCAGCAGCCTCGGACAGGGTTCTCTCTTC. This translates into CASSLGQGSLF.